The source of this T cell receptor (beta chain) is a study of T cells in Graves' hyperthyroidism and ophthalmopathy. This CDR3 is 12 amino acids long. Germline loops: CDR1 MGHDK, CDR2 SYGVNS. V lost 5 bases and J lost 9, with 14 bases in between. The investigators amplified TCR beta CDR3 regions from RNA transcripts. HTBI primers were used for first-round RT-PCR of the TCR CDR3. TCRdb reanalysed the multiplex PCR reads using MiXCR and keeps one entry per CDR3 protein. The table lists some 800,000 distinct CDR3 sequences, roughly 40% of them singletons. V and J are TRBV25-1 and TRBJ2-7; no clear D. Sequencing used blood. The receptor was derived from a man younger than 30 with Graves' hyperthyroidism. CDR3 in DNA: TGTGCCAGCAGTTCCCGCAGATCACTGCAGTACTTC. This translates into CASSSRRSLQYF.